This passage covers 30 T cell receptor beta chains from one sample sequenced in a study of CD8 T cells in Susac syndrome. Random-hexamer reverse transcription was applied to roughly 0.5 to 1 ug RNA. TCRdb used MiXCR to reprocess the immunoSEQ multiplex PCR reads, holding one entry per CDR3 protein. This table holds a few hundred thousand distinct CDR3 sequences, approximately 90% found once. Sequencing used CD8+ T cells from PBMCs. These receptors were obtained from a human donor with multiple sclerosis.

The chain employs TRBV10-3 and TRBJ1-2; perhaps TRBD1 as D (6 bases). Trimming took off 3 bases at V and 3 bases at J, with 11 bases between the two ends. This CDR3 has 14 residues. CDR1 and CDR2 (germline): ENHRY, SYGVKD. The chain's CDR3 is CAISERGADYGYTF. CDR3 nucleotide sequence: TGTGCCATCAGTGAAAGGGGGGCTGACTATGGCTACACCTTC.

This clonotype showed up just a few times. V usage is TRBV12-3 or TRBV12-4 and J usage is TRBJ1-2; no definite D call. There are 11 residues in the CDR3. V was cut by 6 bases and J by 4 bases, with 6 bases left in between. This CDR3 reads CASSLGYGYTF. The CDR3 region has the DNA TGTGCCAGCAGCTTGGGCTATGGCTACACCTTC.

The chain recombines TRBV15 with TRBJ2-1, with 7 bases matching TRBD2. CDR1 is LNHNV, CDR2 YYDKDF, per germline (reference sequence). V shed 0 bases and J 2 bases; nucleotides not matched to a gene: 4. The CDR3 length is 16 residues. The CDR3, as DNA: TGTGCCACCAGCAGAGATCGCGGGGGTACCTACAATGAGCAGTTCTTC. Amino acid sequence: CATSRDRGGTYNEQFF. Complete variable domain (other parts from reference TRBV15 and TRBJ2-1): DAMVIQNPRYQVTQFGKPVTLSCSQTLNHNVMYWYQQKSSQAPKLLFHYYDKDFNNEADTPDNFQSRRPNTSFCFLDIRSPGLGDTAMYLCATSRDRGGTYNEQFFGPGTRLTVL.

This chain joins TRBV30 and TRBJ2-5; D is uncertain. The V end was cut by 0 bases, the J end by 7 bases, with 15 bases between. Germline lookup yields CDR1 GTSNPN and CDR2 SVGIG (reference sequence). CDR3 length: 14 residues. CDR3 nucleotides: TGTGCCTGGAGTGTAGATGGGCCCTCAGGGACCCAGTACTTC. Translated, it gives CAWSVDGPSGTQYF.

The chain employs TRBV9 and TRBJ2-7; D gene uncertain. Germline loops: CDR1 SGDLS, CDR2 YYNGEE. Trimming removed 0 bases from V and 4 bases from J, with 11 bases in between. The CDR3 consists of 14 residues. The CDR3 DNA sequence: TGTGCCAGCAGCGTAGGGCAGTTCCCTTACGAGCAGTACTTC. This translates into CASSVGQFPYEQYF. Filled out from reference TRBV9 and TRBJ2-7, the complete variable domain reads DSGVTQTPKHLITATGQRVTLRCSPRSGDLSVYWYQQSLDQGLQFLIQYYNGEERAKGNILERFSAQQFPDLHSELNLSSLELGDSALYFCASSVGQFPYEQYFGPGTRLTVT.

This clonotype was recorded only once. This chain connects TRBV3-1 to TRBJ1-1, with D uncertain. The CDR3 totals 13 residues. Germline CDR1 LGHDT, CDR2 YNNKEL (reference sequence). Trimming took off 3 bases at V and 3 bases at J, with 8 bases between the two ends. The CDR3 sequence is CASSHSGDTEAFF. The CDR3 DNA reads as TGTGCCAGCAGCCATTCAGGTGACACTGAAGCTTTCTTT. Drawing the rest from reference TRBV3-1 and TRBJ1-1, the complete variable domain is DTAVSQTPKYLVTQMGNDKSIKCEQNLGHDTMYWYKQDSKKFLKIMFSYNNKELIINETVPNRFSPKSPDKAHLNLHINSLELGDSAVYFCASSHSGDTEAFFGQGTRLTVV.

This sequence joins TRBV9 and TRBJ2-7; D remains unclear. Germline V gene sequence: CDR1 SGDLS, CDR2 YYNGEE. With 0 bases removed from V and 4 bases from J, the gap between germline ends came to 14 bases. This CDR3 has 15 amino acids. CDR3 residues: CASSVGTSSAYEQYF. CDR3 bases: TGTGCCAGCAGCGTAGGTACTTCTTCCGCGTACGAGCAGTACTTC.

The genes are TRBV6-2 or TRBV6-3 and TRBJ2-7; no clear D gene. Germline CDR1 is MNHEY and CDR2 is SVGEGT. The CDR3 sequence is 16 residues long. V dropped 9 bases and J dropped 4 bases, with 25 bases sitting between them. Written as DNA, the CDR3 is TGTGCCAGTACCTGGACCCCCCGGGCCGCAGGATACGAGCAGTACTTC. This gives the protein CASTWTPRAAGYEQYF.

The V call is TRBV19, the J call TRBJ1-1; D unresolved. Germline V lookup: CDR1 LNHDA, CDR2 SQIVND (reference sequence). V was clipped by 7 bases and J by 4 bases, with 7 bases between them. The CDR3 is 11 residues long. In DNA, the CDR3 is TGTGCCAGTAAAGCGACCACTGAAGCTTTCTTT. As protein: CASKATTEAFF.

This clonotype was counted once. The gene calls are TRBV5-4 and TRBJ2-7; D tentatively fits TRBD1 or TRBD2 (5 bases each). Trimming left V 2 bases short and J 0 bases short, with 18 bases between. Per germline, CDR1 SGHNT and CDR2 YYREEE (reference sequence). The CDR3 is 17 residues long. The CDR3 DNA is TGTGCCAGCAGCTTTTGGAGCTCGGGGCCGAGCTCCTACGAGCAGTACTTC. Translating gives CASSFWSSGPSSYEQYF. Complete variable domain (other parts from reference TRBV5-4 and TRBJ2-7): ETGVTQSPTHLIKTRGQQVTLRCSSQSGHNTVSWYQQALGQGPQFIFQYYREEENGRGNFPPRFSGLQFPNYSSELNVNALELDDSALYLCASSFWSSGPSSYEQYFGPGTRLTVT.

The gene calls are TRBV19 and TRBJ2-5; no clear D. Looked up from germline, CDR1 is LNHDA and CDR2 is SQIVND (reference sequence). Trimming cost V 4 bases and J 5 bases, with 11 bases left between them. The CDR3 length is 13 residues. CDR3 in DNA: TGTGCCAGTAGTAGGGATGATGTCGAGACCCAGTACTTC. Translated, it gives CASSRDDVETQYF.

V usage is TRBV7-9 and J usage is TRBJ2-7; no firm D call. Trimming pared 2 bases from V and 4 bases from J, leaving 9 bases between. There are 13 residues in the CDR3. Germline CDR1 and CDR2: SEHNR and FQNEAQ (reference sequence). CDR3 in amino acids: CASSLNLGYEQYF. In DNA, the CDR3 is TGTGCCAGCAGCTTAAACCTTGGATACGAGCAGTACTTC. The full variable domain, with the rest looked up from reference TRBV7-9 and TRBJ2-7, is DTGVSQNPRHKITKRGQNVTFRCDPISEHNRLYWYRQTLGQGPEFLTYFQNEAQLEKSRLLSDRFSAERPKGSFSTLEIQRTEQGDSAMYLCASSLNLGYEQYFGPGTRLTVT.

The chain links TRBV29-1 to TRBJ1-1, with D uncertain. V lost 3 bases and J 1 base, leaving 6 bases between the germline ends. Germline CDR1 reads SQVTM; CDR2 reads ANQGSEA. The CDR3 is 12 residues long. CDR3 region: CSVDGPNTEAFF. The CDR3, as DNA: TGCAGCGTTGACGGCCCGAACACTGAAGCTTTCTTT.

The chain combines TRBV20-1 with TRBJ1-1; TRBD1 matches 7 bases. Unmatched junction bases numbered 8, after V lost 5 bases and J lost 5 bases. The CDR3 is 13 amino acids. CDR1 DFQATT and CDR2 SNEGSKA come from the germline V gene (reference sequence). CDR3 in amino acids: CSALGGRGTEAFF. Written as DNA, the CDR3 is TGCAGTGCTTTAGGGGGCAGGGGGACTGAAGCTTTCTTT.

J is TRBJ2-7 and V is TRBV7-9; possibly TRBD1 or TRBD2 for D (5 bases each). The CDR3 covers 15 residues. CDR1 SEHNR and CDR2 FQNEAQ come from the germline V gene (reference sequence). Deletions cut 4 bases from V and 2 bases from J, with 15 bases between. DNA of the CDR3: TGTGCCAGCAGCTATTTCCGGGACGGAGCCTACGAGCAGTACTTC. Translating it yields CASSYFRDGAYEQYF.

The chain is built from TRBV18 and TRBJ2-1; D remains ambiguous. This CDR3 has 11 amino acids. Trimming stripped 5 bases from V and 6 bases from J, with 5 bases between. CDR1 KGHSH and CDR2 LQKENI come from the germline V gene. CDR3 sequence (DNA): TGTGCCAGCTCATATGGCAATGAGCAGTTCTTC. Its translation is CASSYGNEQFF.

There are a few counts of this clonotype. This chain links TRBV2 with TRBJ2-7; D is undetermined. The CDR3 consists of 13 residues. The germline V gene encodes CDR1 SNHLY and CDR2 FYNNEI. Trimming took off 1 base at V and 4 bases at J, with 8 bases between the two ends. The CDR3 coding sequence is TGTGCCAGCAGTGAAGATGCGGAGTACGAGCAGTACTTC. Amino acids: CASSEDAEYEQYF. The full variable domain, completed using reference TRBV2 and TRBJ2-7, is EPEVTQTPSHQVTQMGQEVILRCVPISNHLYFYWYRQILGQKVEFLVSFYNNEISEKSEIFDDQFSVERPDGSNFTLKIRSTKLEDSAMYFCASSEDAEYEQYFGPGTRLTVT.

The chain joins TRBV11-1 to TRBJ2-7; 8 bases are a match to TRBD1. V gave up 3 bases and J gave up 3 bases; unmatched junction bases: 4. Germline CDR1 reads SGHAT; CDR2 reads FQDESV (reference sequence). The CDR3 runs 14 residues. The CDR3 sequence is CASSFHRGYYEQYF. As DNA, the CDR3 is TGTGCCAGCAGCTTTCACAGGGGGTACTACGAGCAGTACTTC.

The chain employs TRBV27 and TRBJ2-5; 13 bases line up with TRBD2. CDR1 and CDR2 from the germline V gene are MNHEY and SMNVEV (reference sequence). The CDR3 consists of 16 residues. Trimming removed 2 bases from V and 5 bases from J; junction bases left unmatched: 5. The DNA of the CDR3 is TGTGCCAGCAGTTTAACTAGCGGGGGGGCCGCTGAGACCCAGTACTTC. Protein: CASSLTSGGAAETQYF.

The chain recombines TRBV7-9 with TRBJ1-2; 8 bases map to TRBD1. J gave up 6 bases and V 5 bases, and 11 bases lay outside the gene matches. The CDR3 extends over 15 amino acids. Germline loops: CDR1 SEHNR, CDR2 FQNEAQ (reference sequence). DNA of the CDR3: TGTGCCAGCAGCCCAGGACAGGGTATCGAGAATGGCTACACCTTC. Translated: CASSPGQGIENGYTF. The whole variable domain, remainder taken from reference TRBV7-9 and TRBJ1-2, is DTGVSQNPRHKITKRGQNVTFRCDPISEHNRLYWYRQTLGQGPEFLTYFQNEAQLEKSRLLSDRFSAERPKGSFSTLEIQRTEQGDSAMYLCASSPGQGIENGYTFGSGTRLTVV.

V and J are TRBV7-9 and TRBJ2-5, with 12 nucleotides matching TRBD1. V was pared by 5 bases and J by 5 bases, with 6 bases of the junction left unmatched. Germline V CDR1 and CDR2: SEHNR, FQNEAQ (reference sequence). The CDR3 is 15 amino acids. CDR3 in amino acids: CASSRGQGARETQYF. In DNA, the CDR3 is TGTGCCAGCAGCCGGGGACAGGGGGCGCGGGAGACCCAGTACTTC.

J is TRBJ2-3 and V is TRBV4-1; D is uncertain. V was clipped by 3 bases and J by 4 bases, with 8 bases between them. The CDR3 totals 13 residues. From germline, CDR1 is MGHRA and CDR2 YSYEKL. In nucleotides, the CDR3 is TGCGCCAGCAGCCAGGTTTTGGCAGATACGCAGTATTTT. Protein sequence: CASSQVLADTQYF.

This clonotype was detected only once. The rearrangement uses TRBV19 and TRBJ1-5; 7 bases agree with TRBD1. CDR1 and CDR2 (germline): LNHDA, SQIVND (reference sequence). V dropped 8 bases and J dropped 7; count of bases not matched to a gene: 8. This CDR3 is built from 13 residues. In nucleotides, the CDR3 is TGTGCCAGTCAGGGACAGCGTGACCAGCCCCAGCATTTT. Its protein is CASQGQRDQPQHF.

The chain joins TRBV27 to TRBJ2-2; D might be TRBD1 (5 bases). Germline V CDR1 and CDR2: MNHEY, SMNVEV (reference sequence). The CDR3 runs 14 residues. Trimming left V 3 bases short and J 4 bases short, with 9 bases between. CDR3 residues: CASSFDRTTGELFF. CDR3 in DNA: TGTGCCAGCAGTTTCGACAGAACCACCGGGGAGCTGTTTTTT.

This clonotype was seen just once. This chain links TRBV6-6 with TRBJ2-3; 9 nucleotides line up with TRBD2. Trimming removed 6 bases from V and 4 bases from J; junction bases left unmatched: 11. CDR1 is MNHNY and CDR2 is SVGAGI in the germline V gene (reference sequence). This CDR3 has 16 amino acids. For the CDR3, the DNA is TGTGCCAGCAGGGGGGGGGAGACTAGCGGATCAGATACGCAGTATTTT. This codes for CASRGGETSGSDTQYF.

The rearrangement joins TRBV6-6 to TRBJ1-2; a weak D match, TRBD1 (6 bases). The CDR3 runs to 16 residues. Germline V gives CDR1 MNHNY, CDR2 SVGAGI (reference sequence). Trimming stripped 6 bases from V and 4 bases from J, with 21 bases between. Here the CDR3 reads CASSAAGAGEGYGYTF. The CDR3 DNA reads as TGTGCCAGCAGCGCGGCGGGGGCCGGGGAGGGCTATGGCTACACCTTC.

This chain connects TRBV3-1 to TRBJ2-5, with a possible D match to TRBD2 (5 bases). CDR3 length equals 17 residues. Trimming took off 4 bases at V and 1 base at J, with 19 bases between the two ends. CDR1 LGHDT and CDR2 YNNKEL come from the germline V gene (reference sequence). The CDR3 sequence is CASSLDDLAATQETQYF. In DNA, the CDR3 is TGTGCCAGCAGCCTCGACGACCTAGCAGCAACCCAAGAGACCCAGTACTTC.

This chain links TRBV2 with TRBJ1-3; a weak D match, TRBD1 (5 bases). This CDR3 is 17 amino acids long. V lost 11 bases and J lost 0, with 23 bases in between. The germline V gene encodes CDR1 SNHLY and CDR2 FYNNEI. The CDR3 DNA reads TGTGCCTTCCAAACCCGGGACTTCAGGCCCTCTGGAAACACCATATATTTT. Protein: CAFQTRDFRPSGNTIYF.

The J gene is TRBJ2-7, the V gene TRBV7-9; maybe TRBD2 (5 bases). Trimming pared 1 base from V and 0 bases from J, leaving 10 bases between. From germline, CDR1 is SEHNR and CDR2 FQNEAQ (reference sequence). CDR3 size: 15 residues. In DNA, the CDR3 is TGTGCCAGCAGCTTAGGTCGGACTGCCTCCTACGAGCAGTACTTC. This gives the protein CASSLGRTASYEQYF.

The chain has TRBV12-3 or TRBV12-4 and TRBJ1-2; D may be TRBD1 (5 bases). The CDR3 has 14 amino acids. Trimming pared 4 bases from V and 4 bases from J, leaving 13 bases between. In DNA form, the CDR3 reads TGTGCCAGCAGTTCGGGGGTATCGGCCTATGGCTACACCTTC. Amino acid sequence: CASSSGVSAYGYTF.